Included here is one TCR beta chain sequence, with context. Profiling relied on immunoSEQ multiplex PCR, and the TCRdb table lists in-frame clones only, not all of them. The sample holds about 69,000 clones, about 89% seen once. The data derive from a study of OX40 agonist ivuxolimab in advanced cancers. This CDR3 comprises 13 residues. Trimming stripped 5 bases from V and 5 bases from J, with 12 bases between. The V gene's germline CDR1 is MNHEY and CDR2 SVGAGI. V is TRBV6-5 and J is TRBJ1-2; D remains unclear. The sequence was collected from an adult with an advanced solid tumor such as melanoma, head and neck, liver or kidney cancer. Material: CD4+ or CD8+ T cells sorted from blood, obtained in a trial of the OX40 agonist ivuxolimab. The CDR3: CASSDAENYGYTF. The CDR3 DNA follows: TGTGCCAGCAGTGACGCAGAGAATTATGGCTACACCTTC.